Listed here is a single TCR beta chain. Its antigen is unidentified. Germline assignment: CDR1 MNHEY and CDR2 SVGAGI. CDR3 length: 16 amino acids. The V gene lost 1 base and the J gene lost 3 bases, with 14 bases spanning the gap. The entry originates in a study of cytomegalovirus exposure and HLA in healthy donors. Study background: Inside one of the first data releases sat around 77 million unique TCRs taken from HLA-typed donors. Study-wide results and limits: The majority of CMV-associated TCR beta chains were reported as apparently HLA-restricted in a later analysis.

Primers: 60 Vbeta forward and 13 Jbeta reverse. Method: immunoSEQ multiplex PCR; TCRdb's copy keeps in-frame clones and lacks some. In the table there are 150,000 to 200,000 clones, roughly 80% of which are singletons. The sequenced material came from PBMCs. The chain employs TRBV6-5 and TRBJ2-3; tentative D call: TRBD2 (6 bases). The TCR was taken from a female donor in good health and CMV-seronegative. Here the CDR3 reads CASSYYGGSKTDTQYF. For the CDR3, the DNA is TGTGCCAGCAGTTACTACGGGGGATCGAAGACAGATACGCAGTATTTT.